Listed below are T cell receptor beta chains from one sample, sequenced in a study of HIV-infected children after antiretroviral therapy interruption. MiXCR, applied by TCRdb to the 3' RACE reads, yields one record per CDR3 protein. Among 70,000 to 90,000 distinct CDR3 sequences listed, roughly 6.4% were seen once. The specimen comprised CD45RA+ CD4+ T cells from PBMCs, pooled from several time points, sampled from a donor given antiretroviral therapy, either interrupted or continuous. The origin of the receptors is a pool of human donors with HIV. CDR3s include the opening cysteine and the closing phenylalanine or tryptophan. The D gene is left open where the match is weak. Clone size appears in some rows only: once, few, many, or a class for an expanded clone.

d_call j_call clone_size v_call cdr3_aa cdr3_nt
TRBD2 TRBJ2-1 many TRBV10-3 CACASGGPSRGNEQFF TGTGCCTGTGCCAGCGGGGGCCCCTCTCGGGGTAATGAGCAGTTCTTC
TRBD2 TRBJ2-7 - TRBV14 CASTGGKGMVYEQYF TGTGCCAGCACGGGAGGCAAGGGGATGGTCTACGAGCAGTACTTC
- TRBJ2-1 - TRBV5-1 CASSLGTDPTGKFF TGCGCCAGCAGCTTGGGGACTGACCCGACGGGGAAGTTCTTC
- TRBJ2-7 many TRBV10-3 CASRSSYEQYF TGTGCCAGCAGGAGCTCCTATGAACAGTACTTC
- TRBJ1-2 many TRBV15 CATSRDPTEYGYTF TGTGCCACCAGCAGAGATCCGACGGAATATGGCTACACCTTC
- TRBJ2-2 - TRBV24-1 CATSDPGFNTGELFF TGTGCCACCAGTGATCCGGGCTTTAACACCGGGGAGCTGTTTTTT
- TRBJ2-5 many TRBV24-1 CATGGKETQYF TGTGCCACCGGAGGAAAAGAGACCCAGTACTTC
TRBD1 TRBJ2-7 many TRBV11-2 CASSLGGGTGSYEQYF TGTGCCAGCAGCTTAGGGGGAGGGACAGGGTCCTACGAGCAGTACTTC
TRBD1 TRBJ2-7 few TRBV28 CASSFGTAYEQYF TGTGCCAGCAGTTTCGGGACAGCCTACGAGCAGTACTTC
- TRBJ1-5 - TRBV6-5 CASSLAGRGNQPQHF TGTGCCAGCAGCTTAGCGGGGCGAGGCAATCAGCCCCAGCATTTT
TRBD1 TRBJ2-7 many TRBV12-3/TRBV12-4 CASSPGQVLGEQYF TGTGCCAGCAGCCCGGGACAGGTTTTAGGCGAGCAGTACTTC